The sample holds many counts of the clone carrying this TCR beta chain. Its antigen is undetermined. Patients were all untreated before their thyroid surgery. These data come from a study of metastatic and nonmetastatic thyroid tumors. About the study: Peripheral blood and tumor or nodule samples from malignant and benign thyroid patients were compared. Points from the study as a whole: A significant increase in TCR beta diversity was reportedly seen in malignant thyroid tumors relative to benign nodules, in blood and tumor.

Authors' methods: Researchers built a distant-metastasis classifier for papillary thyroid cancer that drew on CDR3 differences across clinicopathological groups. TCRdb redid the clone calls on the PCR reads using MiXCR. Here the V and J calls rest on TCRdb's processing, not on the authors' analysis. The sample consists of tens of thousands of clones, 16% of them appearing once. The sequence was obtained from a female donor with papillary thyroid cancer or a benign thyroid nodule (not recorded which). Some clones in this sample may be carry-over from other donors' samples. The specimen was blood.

CDR3 in amino acids: CASSFSGASASTDTQYF. CDR3 in DNA: TGTGCCAGCAGTTTCTCCGGGGCTAGCGCGAGCACAGATACGCAGTATTTT. This chain joins TRBV28 and TRBJ2-3; D possibly corresponds to TRBD2 (6 bases). Trimming cost V 3 bases and J 0 bases, with 16 bases left between them. CDR3 length equals 17 residues. Germline V lookup: CDR1 MDHEN, CDR2 SYDVKM.